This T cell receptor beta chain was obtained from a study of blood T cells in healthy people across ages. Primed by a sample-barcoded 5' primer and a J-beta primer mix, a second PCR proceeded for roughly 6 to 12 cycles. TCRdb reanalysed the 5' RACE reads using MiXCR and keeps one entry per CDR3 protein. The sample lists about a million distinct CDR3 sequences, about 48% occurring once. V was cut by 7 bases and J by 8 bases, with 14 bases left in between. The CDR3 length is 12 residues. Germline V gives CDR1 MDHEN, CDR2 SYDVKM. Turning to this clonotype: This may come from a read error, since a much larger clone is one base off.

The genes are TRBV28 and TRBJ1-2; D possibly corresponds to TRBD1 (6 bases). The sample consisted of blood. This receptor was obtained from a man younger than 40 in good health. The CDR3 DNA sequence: TGTGCCAGCAATGGCGGGGGACACGGCTACACCTTC. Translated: CASNGGGHGYTF.